This T cell receptor beta chain was recorded in a study of blood T cell repertoires in COVID-19. Study-level background: Spain, Italy and the United States supplied samples that represented acute and convalescent COVID-19. The analysed material was cDNA or gDNA that came from T cells, B-cell-depleted T cells, or PBMCs.

In Seattle, patients joined the study during active infection and were tracked longitudinally. Per the study methods: Amplification of reference gene primers provided the estimated nucleated cell counts. Profiling relied on immunoSEQ multiplex PCR, and the TCRdb table lists in-frame clones only, not all of them. That table is the source of V, J and clone size, and D and trimming were worked out from the DNA. The table shows some 64,000 clones, with 80% to 85% occurring only once. The CDR3 runs 18 residues. Per germline, CDR1 SGHRS and CDR2 YFSETQ. Germline trimming cut 2 bases from V and 7 bases from J; bases unmatched to any gene: 18.

The sample comprised peripheral blood. This rearrangement joins TRBV5-1 to TRBJ1-3, with 7 bases aligning to TRBD1. The source is a man aged 55-75 years with COVID-19, enrolled during active disease. This chain's CDR3 is CASSLQGTLSPLANTIYF. The CDR3 nucleotides are TGCGCCAGCAGCTTACAGGGGACTCTATCCCCTCTCGCGAACACCATATATTTT.